This T cell receptor beta chain was recovered during a study of blood T cell repertoires in COVID-19. The data were produced by immunoSEQ multiplex PCR, yet TCRdb's version contains in-frame clones alone and is incomplete. This sample carries fewer than 300,000 clones, 85% to 90% of them seen once, and the ten largest clones take approximately 9%. Germline V gene sequence: CDR1 SGHRS, CDR2 YFSETQ. This CDR3 comprises 16 residues. With V trimmed by 3 bases and J by 7 bases, 10 bases remained unmatched. The specimen sequenced was PBMCs or T cells enriched from blood (not recorded which). This chain uses TRBV5-1 with TRBJ1-4; 9 bases map to TRBD1. This TCR was recovered from a man in his forties who had recovered from COVID-19. The CDR3 protein is CASSSQPQGAGEKLFF. CDR3 in DNA: TGCGCCAGCAGCTCCCAACCACAGGGGGCCGGTGAAAAACTGTTTTTT.